This TCR beta chain originates from a study of PD-1 blockade in classical Hodgkin lymphoma. Study-wide points: Partial responders and progressors had significantly lower baseline TCR diversity. Reported findings placed baseline TCR diversity lower in newly diagnosed patients (compared with healthy donors).

In regard to this clone: No antigen is known for it.

Assay used: immunoSEQ multiplex PCR; TCRdb lists only in-frame clones, some missing. Here the sample spans about 41,000 clones, more than 70% being singletons. No patient escaped relapse after autologous stem cell transplantation, and brentuximab vedotin exposure varied. The TCR sequence derives from a human donor with classical Hodgkin lymphoma. The specimen was peripheral blood mononuclear cells (PBMCs), collected at baseline.

The CDR3 protein is CAISESGRTEAFF. In DNA, the CDR3 is TGTGCCATCAGTGAGTCAGGGCGGACTGAAGCTTTCTTT. The chain employs TRBV10-3 and TRBJ1-1; D is ambiguous. Germline V lookup: CDR1 ENHRY, CDR2 SYGVKD. Deletions cut 0 bases from V and 5 bases from J, with 7 bases between. This CDR3 contains 13 residues.